The 9 T cell receptor beta chains below were found in one sample sequenced in a study of shared T cell receptors in the human thymus. Measured with immunoSEQ multiplex PCR; TCRdb has only the in-frame clones, and not every one. The sample has almost 550,000 clones, 70% to 80% seen once. This sample was also put to use in a study of human thymus T cells.

Sequencing input: thymocytes. Receptors originate from a boy under two years old with a congenital heart defect.

This clone was observed a few times. The V gene is TRBV7-8, the J gene TRBJ1-5, with TRBD1 identical over 8 bases. Germline assignment: CDR1 SGHVS and CDR2 FQNEAQ. This CDR3 region has 19 residues. J was trimmed by 1 base and V by 5 bases; bases with no gene match: 16. CDR3 sequence: CASSASQGENWESNQPQHF. The DNA for the CDR3 is TGTGCCAGCAGCGCCTCACAGGGGGAGAATTGGGAGAGCAATCAGCCCCAGCATTTT.

This chain uses TRBV21-1 with TRBJ1-5. TRBV21-1 is described as a pseudogene. CDR3 length equals 16 residues. The DNA for the CDR3 is TGTGCCAGCAGCAAAGAAGAAGGGAGAGTCAATCAGCCCCAGCATTTT. Residues: CASSKEEGRVNQPQHF.

The chain employs TRBV30 and TRBJ1-1, with D possibly being TRBD1 (5 bases). V dropped 5 bases and J dropped 4 bases, with 8 bases sitting between them. The CDR3 length is 11 residues. The V gene's germline CDR1 is GTSNPN and CDR2 SVGIG (reference sequence). CDR3 in amino acids: CAWGGVTEAFF. The CDR3 DNA is TGTGCCTGGGGGGGGGTCACTGAAGCTTTCTTT.

V is TRBV5-1 and J is TRBJ2-5; no clear D gene. V was clipped by 1 base and J by 2 bases, with 15 bases between them. Germline lookup yields CDR1 SGHRS and CDR2 YFSETQ. This CDR3 is 16 amino acids long. The CDR3 sequence is CASSLFQVVEQETQYF. CDR3 sequence (DNA): TGCGCCAGCAGCTTGTTCCAGGTGGTAGAGCAAGAGACCCAGTACTTC.

The chain has TRBV11-2 and TRBJ2-7; D remains ambiguous. The length of the CDR3 is 11 residues. Germline CDR1 is SGHAT and CDR2 is FQNNGV. Trimming pared 3 bases from V and 6 bases from J, leaving 6 bases between. The CDR3 region is CASSFSSEQYF. In DNA, the CDR3 is TGTGCCAGCAGCTTCTCTTCCGAGCAGTACTTC.

The J gene is TRBJ2-1, the V gene TRBV25-1; 7 nucleotides line up with TRBD1. The CDR3 spans 16 residues. Germline values: CDR1 MGHDK, CDR2 SYGVNS. V gave up 0 bases and J gave up 12 bases; unmatched junction bases: 14. The CDR3 here is CASSEYWDSSPSGQFF. CDR3 bases: TGTGCCAGCAGTGAATATTGGGACAGTTCTCCGTCTGGGCAGTTCTTC.

The chain carries TRBV9 and TRBJ2-5; D gene uncertain. This CDR3 comprises 13 residues. CDR1 SGDLS and CDR2 YYNGEE come from the germline V gene. V was trimmed by 0 bases and J by 1 base, leaving 4 bases between them. The DNA of the CDR3 is TGTGCCAGCAGCGTAGCTAGCCAAGAGACCCAGTACTTC. It translates to CASSVASQETQYF. Looking up the rest from reference TRBV9 and TRBJ2-5 gives the full variable domain: DSGVTQTPKHLITATGQRVTLRCSPRSGDLSVYWYQQSLDQGLQFLIQYYNGEERAKGNILERFSAQQFPDLHSELNLSSLELGDSALYFCASSVASQETQYFGPGTRLLVL.

The chain combines TRBV5-1 with TRBJ2-7; TRBD1 matches 9 bases. The ends lost 1 base at V and 5 bases at J; junction bases unmatched: 7. The CDR3 has 15 residues. Looked up from germline, CDR1 is SGHRS and CDR2 is YFSETQ. CDR3 sequence reads: CASSLWGGTGHEQYF. The CDR3, as DNA: TGCGCCAGCAGCTTGTGGGGTGGGACAGGGCACGAGCAGTACTTC.

V and J are TRBV5-6 and TRBJ2-2; 14 bases line up with TRBD2. CDR3 length: 18 amino acids. Germline CDR1 is SGHDT and CDR2 is YYEEEE. The junction had 6 bases not matched to a gene; V was cut back by 3 bases and J by 2 bases. The CDR3 region is CASSSQTSGRGNTGELFF. The CDR3 nucleotides are TGTGCCAGCAGCTCGCAGACTAGCGGGAGGGGTAACACCGGGGAGCTGTTTTTT. Full variable domain (rest looked up from reference TRBV5-6 and TRBJ2-2): DAGVTQSPTHLIKTRGQQVTLRCSPKSGHDTVSWYQQALGQGPQFIFQYYEEEERQRGNFPDRFSGHQFPNYSSELNVNALLLGDSALYLCASSSQTSGRGNTGELFFGEGSRLTVL.